This T cell receptor (beta chain) was sequenced for a study of personalized T cell therapy for brain tumors (dated by TCRdb to the early 2020s). Regarding the research as a whole: The study detected tumor-restricted peptides by means of a proteogenomic approach joining DNA/RNA sequencing of tumors to proteomic analysis by mass spectrometry.

Ends trimmed: V by 4 bases, J by 4 bases; bases unmatched to a gene: 11. From the germline V gene, CDR1 is SGHTA and CDR2 is FQGTGA. From cysteine to phenylalanine, the CDR3 is 18 amino acids long. This entry keeps only the CDR3 DNA: 54 bases, framed from base 1. Ficoll density gradient centrifugation was used to isolate PBMCs, and the adherent monocytes were then differentiated into dendritic cells using IL-4 and GM-CSF. Peptide-loaded DCs were irradiated and co-cultured with non-adherent cells at a 1:10 ratio, and on day 7 the proliferating cells were restimulated with fresh peptide-loaded DCs. For the first stimulation the culture received IL-6, IL-7, IL-12 and IL-15, the second stimulation used IL-7 plus IL-2, and the third used IL-2 alone. The expanded cells used for TCR sequencing were cryopreserved before use. The table lists this clone with many counts. It has no known antigen specificity. No base quality values were provided; no much bigger clone lies one nucleotide off.

An RNeasy Mini Kit was used to extract RNA from the peptide-stimulated T cells, and that RNA served as input for TCR beta CDR3 sequencing. The immunoSEQ platform was used at survey-level resolution to carry out TCR Vbeta CDR3 sequencing. On the authors' methods: Analysis and compilation of the sequence results were done with immunoSEQ ANALYZER v3.0. TCRdb provides this immuneACCESS table in a form limited to in-frame rearrangements. Some clones are lacking; in checked studies, under half of them reflect an unresolved V gene, and why the rest are absent is not known. The DNA gave D and trimming, while V, J and clone size come from that table. For this sample there are some 1,800 clones; roughly 20% appear just once. Together, the top ten hold about 39% of the sample.

The chain is assembled from TRBV7-3 and TRBJ2-3, with 13 bases aligning to TRBD2. The sequenced sample consisted of a T cell product expanded with peptides in culture. The clonotype was recovered from a human donor with medulloblastoma. The CDR3 corresponds to CASSYLLAGGRDADTQYF. The bases are TGTGCCAGCAGCTACTTACTAGCGGGGGGGCGTGACGCAGATACGCAGTATTTT. Here the CDR3 is joined to the reference TRBV7-3 and TRBJ2-3 genes, and the full variable domain is: GAGVSQTPSNKVTEKGKYVELRCDPISGHTALYWYRQSLGQGPEFLIYFQGTGAADDSGLPNDRFFAVRPEGSVSTLKIQRTERGDSAVYLCASSYLLAGGRDADTQYFGPGTRLTVL.